This TCR beta chain stems from a study of OX40 agonist ivuxolimab in advanced cancers. Between the trimmed V and J ends, which lost 1 base and 4 bases, there was a span of 7 bases. Germline V CDR1 and CDR2: LNHDA, SQIVND (reference sequence). This CDR3 contains 14 residues. As for this clone: What it binds is not known.

Broader study findings: Expanded clones were, on average, more numerous among CD8+ T cells than CD4+.

Sequencing used immunoSEQ multiplex PCR; TCRdb keeps in-frame clones, though not all of them. The sample records tens of thousands of clones, roughly nine tenths being singletons. The genes are TRBV19 and TRBJ2-2; D remains ambiguous. Specimen: CD4+ or CD8+ T cells sorted from blood, collected in a trial of the OX40 agonist ivuxolimab. The receptor's source is an adult with an advanced solid tumor such as melanoma, head and neck, liver or kidney cancer. The CDR3 protein is CASSIGYGTGELFF. CDR3 nucleotide sequence: TGTGCCAGTAGTATAGGGTACGGCACCGGGGAGCTGTTTTTT. Using reference TRBV19 and TRBJ2-2 for the parts outside the CDR3, the full variable domain is DGGITQSPKYLFRKEGQNVTLSCEQNLNHDAMYWYRQDPGQGLRLIYYSQIVNDFQKGDIAEGYSVSREKKESFPLTVTSAQKNPTAFYLCASSIGYGTGELFFGEGSRLTVL.